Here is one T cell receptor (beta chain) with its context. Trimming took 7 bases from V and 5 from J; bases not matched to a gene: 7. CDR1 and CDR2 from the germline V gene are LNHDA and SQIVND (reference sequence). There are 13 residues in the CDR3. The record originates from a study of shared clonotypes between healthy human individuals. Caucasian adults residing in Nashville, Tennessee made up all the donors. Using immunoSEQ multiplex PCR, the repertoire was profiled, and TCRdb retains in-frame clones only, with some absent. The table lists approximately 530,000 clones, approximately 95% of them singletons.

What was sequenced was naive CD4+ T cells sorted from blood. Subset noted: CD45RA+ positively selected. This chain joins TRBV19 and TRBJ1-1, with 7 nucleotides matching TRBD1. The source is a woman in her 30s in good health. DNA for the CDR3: TGTGCCAGTACCATCGACAGGGATACTGAAGCTTTCTTT. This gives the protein CASTIDRDTEAFF.